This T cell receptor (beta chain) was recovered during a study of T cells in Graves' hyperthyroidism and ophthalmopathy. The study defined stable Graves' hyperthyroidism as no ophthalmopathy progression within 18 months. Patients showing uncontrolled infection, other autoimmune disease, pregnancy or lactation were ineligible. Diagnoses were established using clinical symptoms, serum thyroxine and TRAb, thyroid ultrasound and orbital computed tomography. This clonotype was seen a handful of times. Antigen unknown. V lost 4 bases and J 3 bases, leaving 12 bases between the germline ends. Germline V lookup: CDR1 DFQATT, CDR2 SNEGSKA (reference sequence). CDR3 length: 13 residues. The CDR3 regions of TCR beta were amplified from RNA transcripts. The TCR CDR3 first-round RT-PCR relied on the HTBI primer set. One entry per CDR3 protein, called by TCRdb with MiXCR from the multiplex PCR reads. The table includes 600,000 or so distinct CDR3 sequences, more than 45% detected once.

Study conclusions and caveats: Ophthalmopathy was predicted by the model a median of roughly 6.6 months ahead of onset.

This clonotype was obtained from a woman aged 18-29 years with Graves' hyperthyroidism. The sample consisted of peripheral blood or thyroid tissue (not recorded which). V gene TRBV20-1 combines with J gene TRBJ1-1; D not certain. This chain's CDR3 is CSAKAGGYTEAFF. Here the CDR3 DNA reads TGCAGTGCTAAGGCCGGAGGGTACACTGAAGCTTTCTTT.